One T cell receptor (beta chain) is described in this entry. Germline CDR1 SGHKS, CDR2 YYEKEE (reference sequence). The V end lost 4 bases, the J end lost 6 bases, and 19 bases lay between the germline ends. The length of the CDR3 is 15 residues. This entry comes from a study of cytomegalovirus exposure and HLA in healthy donors. The study ran its PCR with 60 Vbeta and 13 Jbeta primers. Profiling relied on immunoSEQ multiplex PCR, and the TCRdb table lists in-frame clones only, not all of them. The table lists about 160,000 clones, 65% to 85% of them singletons. The rearrangement joins TRBV5-5 to TRBJ1-1; the D gene is possibly TRBD1 (5 bases). The TCR was taken from a man aged 50 to 60 in good health and CMV-seropositive. The sample was PBMCs. The CDR3 DNA reads TGTGCCAGCAGCCTTTTAAACAGGTTGACCCCTGAAGCTTTCTTT. Residues: CASSLLNRLTPEAFF.